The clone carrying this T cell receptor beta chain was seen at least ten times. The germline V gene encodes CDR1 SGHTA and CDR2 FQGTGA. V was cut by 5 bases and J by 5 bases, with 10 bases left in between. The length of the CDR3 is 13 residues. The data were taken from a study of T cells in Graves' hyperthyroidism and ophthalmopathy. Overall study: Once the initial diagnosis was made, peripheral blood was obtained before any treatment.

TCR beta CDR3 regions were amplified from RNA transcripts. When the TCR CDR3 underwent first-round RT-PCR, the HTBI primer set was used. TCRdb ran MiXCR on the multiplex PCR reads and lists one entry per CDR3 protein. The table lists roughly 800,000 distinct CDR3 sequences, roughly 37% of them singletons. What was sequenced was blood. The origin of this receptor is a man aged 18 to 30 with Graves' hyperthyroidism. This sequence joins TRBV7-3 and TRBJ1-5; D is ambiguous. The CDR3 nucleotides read TGTGCCAGCAGCGAAGACCTGTATCAGCCCCAGCATTTT. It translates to CASSEDLYQPQHF.